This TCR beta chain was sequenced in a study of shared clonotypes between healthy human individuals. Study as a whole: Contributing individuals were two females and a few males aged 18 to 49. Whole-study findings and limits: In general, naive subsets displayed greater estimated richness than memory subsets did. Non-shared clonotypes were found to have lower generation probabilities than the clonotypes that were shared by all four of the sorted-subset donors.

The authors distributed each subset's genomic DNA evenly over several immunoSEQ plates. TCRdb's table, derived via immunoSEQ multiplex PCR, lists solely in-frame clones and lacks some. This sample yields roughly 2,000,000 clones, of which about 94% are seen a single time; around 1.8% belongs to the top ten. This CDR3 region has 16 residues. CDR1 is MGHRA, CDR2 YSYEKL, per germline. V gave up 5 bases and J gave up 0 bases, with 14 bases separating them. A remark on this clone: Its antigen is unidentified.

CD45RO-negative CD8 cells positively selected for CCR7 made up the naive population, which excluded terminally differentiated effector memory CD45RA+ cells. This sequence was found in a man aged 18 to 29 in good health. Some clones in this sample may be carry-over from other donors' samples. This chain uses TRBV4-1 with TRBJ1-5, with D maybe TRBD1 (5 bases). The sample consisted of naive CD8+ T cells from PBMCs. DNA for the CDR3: TGCGCCAGCAGCATACAGGATTCGTATAGCAATCAGCCCCAGCATTTT. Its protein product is CASSIQDSYSNQPQHF.